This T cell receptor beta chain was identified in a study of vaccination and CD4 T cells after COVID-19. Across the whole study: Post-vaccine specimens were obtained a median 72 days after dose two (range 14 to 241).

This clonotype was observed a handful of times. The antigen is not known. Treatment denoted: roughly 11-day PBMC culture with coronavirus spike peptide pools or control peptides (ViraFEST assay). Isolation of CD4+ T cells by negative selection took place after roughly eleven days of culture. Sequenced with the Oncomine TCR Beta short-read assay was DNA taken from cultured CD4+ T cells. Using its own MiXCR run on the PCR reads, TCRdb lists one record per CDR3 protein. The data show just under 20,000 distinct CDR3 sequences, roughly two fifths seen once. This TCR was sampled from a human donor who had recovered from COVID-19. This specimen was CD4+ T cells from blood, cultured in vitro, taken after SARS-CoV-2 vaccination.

CDR3 protein: CASSRTGVSGANVLTF. The CDR3 DNA follows: TGTGCCAGCAGTAGAACAGGGGTTTCTGGGGCCAACGTCCTGACTTTC. The chain couples TRBV6-1 to TRBJ2-6, with 7 bases lining up with TRBD1. J gave up 1 base and V 5 bases, and 5 bases lay outside the gene matches. Germline V lookup: CDR1 MNHNS, CDR2 SASEGT. The length of the CDR3 is 16 residues.